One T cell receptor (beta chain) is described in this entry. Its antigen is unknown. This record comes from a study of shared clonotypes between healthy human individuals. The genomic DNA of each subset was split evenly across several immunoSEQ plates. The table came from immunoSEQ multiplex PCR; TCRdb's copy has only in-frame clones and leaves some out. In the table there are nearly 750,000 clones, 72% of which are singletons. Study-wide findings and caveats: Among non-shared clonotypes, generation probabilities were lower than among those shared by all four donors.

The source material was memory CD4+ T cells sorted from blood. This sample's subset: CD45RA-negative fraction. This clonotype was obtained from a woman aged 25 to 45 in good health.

The CDR3 reads CASRGGGPRNEQFF. CDR3 nucleotide sequence: TGTGCCAGCAGAGGGGGAGGGCCCAGAAATGAGCAGTTCTTC. The J gene is TRBJ2-1, the V gene TRBV2; tentatively, D is TRBD2 (7 bases). V was cut by 6 bases and J by 7 bases, with 16 bases left in between. Germline V lookup: CDR1 SNHLY, CDR2 FYNNEI. This CDR3 has 14 residues.